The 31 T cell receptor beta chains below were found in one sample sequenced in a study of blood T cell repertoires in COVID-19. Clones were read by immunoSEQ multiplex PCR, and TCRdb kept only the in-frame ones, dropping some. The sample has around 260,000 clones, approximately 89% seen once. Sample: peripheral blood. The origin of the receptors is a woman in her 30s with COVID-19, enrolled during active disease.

CDR3 coding DNA: TGTGCCAGCAGTTTATTAGCGGGGTCCCCTCAGCCCCAGCATTTT. This sequence encodes CASSLLAGSPQPQHF. V usage is TRBV28 and J usage is TRBJ1-5; no clear D. This CDR3 has 15 amino acids. Germline V gives CDR1 MDHEN, CDR2 SYDVKM. The V end was cut by 1 base, the J end by 6 bases, with 13 bases between.

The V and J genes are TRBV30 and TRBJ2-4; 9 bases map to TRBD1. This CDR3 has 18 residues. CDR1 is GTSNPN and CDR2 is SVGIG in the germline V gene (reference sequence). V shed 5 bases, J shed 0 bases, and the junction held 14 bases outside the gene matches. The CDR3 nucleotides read TGTGCCTGGCTGCCCGGGACAGGGCCCTCCCTAGCCAAAAACATTCAGTACTTC. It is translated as CAWLPGTGPSLAKNIQYF.

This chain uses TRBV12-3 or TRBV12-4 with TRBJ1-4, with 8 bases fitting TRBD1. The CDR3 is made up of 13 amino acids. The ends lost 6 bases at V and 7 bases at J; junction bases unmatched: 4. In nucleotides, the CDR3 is TGTGCCAGCAGAAACAGGGGGGGTGAAAAACTGTTTTTT. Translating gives CASRNRGGEKLFF.

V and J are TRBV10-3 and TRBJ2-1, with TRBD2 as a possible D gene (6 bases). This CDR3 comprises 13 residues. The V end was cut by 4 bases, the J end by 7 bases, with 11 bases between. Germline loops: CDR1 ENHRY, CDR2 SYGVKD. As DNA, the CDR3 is TGTGCCATCAGTGGACTAGTCGAGAATGAGCAGTTCTTC. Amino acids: CAISGLVENEQFF.

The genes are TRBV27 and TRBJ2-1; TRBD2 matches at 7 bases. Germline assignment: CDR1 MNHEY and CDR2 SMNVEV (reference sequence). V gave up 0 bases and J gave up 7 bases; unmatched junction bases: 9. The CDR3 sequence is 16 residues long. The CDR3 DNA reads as TGTGCCAGCAGTTTATCTAGCGGGTGGCGAATTAATGAGCAGTTCTTC. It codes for CASSLSSGWRINEQFF.

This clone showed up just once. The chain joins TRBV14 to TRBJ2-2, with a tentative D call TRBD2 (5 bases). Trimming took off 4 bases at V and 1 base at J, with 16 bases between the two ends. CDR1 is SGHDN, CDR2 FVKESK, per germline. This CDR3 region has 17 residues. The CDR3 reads CASSRADRAVNTGELFF. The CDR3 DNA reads TGTGCCAGCAGCCGTGCAGATAGAGCGGTGAACACCGGGGAGCTGTTTTTT.

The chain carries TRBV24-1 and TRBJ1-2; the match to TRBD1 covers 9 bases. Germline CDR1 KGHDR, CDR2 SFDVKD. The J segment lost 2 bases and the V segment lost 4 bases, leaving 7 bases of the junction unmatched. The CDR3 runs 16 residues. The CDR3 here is CATSDPRTGDNYGYTF. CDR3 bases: TGTGCCACCAGTGACCCCCGGACAGGGGACAACTATGGCTACACCTTC.

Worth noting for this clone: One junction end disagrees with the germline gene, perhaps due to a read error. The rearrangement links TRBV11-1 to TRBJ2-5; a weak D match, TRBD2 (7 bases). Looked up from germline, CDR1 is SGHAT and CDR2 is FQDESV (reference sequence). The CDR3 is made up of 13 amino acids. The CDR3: CASSLGGGQNEDF. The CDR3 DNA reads TGTGCCAGCAGCTTAGGGGGGGGCCAGAACGAAGACTTC.

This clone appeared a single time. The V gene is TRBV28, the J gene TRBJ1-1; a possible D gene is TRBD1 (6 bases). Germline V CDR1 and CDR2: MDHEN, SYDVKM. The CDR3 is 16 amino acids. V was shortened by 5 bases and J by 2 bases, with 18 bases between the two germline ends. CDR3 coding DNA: TGTGCCAGCAGTCCCTTGGGGGGGCAGCTTAACACTGAAGCTTTCTTT. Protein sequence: CASSPLGGQLNTEAFF. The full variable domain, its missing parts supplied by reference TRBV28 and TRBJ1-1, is DVKVTQSSRYLVKRTGEKVFLECVQDMDHENMFWYRQDPGLGLRLIYFSYDVKMKEKGDIPEGYSVSREKKERFSLILESASTNQTSMYLCASSPLGGQLNTEAFFGQGTRLTVV.

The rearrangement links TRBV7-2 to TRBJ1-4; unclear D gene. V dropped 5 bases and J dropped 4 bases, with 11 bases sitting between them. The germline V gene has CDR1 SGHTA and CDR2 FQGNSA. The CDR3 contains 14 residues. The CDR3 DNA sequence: TGTGCCAGCAGCGCCGCGAGGAATAATGAAAAACTGTTTTTT. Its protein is CASSAARNNEKLFF.

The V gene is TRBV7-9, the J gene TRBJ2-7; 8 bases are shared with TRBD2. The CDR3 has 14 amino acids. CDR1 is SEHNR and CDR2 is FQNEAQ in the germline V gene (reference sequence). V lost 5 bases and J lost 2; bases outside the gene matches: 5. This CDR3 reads CASSPQGLAYEQYF. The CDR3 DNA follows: TGTGCCAGCAGCCCCCAGGGACTAGCCTACGAGCAGTACTTC.

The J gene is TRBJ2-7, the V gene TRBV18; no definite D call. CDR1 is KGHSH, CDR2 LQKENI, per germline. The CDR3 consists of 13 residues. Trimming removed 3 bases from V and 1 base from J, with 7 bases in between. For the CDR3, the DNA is TGTGCCAGCTCACCTAGCCAGTCCTACGAGCAGTACTTC. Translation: CASSPSQSYEQYF.

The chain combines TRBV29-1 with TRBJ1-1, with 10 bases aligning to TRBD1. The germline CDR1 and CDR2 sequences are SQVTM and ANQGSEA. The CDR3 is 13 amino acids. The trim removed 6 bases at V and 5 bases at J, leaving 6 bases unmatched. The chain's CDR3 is CSVPGQGHTEAFF. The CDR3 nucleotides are TGCAGCGTCCCGGGACAGGGGCATACTGAAGCTTTCTTT.

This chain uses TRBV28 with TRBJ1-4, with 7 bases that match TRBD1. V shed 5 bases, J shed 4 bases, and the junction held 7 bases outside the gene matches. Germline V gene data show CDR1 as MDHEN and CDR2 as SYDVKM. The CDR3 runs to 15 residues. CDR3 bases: TGTGCCAGCAGTACCCCAGGGGGAGGTAATGAAAAACTGTTTTTT. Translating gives CASSTPGGGNEKLFF.

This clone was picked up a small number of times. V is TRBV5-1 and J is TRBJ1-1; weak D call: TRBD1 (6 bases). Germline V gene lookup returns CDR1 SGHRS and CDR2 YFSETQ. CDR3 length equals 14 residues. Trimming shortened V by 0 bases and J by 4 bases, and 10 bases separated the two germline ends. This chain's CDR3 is CASSLGTGSTEAFF. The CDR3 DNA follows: TGCGCCAGCAGCTTGGGTACAGGGTCCACTGAAGCTTTCTTT. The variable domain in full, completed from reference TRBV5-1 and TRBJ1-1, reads KAGVTQTPRYLIKTRGQQVTLSCSPISGHRSVSWYQQTPGQGLQFLFEYFSETQRNKGNFPGRFSGRQFSNSRSEMNVSTLELGDSALYLCASSLGTGSTEAFFGQGTRLTVV.

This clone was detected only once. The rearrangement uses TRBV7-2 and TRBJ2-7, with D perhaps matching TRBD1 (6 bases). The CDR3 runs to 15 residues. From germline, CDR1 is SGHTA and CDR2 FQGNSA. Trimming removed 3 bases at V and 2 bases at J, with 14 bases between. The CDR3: CASSFGQGMTYEQYF. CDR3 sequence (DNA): TGTGCCAGCAGCTTCGGCCAGGGGATGACCTACGAGCAGTACTTC.

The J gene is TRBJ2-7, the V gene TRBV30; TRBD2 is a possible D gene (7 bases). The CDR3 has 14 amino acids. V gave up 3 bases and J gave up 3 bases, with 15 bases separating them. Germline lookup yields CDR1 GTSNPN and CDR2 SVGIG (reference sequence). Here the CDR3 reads CAWRGGKRGYEQYF. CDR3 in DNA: TGTGCCTGGAGAGGGGGGAAGCGGGGCTACGAGCAGTACTTC. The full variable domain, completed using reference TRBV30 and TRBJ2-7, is SQTIHQWPATLVQPVGSPLSLECTVEGTSNPNLYWYRQAAGRGLQLLFYSVGIGQISSEVPQNLSASRPQDRQFILSSKKLLLSDSGFYLCAWRGGKRGYEQYFGPGTRLTVT.

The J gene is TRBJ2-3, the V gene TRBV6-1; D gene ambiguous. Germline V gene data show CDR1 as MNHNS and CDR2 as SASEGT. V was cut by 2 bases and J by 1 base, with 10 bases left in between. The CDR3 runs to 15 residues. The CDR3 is CASSERSARTDTQYF. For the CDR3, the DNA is TGTGCCAGCAGTGAACGAAGCGCCCGCACAGATACGCAGTATTTT.

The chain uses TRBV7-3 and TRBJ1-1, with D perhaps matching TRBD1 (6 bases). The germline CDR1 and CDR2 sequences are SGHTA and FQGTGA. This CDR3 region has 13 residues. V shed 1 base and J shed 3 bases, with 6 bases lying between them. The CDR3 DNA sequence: TGTGCCAGCAGCTTAAACAGGGACACTGAAGCTTTCTTT. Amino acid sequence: CASSLNRDTEAFF. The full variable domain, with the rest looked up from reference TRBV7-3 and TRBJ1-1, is GAGVSQTPSNKVTEKGKYVELRCDPISGHTALYWYRQSLGQGPEFLIYFQGTGAADDSGLPNDRFFAVRPEGSVSTLKIQRTERGDSAVYLCASSLNRDTEAFFGQGTRLTVV.

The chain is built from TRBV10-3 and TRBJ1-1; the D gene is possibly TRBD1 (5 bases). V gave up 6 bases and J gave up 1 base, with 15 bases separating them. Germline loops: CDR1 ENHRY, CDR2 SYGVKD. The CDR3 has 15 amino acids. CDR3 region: CAIRAEGTGNTEAFF. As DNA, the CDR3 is TGTGCCATCAGGGCGGAGGGGACGGGGAACACTGAAGCTTTCTTT.

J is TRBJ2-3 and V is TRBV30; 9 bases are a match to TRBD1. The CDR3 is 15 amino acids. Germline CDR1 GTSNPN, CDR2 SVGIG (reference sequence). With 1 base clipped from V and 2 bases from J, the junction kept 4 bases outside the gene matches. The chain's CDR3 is CAWSAGDRDTDTQYF. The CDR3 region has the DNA TGTGCCTGGAGTGCGGGGGACAGGGACACAGATACGCAGTATTTT.

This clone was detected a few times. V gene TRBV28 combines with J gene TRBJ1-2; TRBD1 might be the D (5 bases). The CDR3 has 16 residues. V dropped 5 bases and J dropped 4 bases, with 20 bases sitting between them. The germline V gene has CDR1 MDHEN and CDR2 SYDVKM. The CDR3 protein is CASSTPGEGEGYGYTF. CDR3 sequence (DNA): TGTGCCAGCAGTACTCCTGGTGAAGGGGAGGGCTATGGCTACACCTTC.

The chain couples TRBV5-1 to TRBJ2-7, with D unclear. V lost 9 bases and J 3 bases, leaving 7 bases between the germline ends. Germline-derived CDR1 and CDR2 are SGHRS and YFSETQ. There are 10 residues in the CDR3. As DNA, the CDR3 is TGCGCCATGAAACACTACGAGCAGTACTTC. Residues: CAMKHYEQYF.

As DNA, the CDR3 is TGTGCCAGCAGCTCCAATTCAGGGATTTCGGCTGAAGCTTTCTTT. This gives the protein CASSSNSGISAEAFF. The chain links TRBV7-8 to TRBJ1-1; D perhaps matches TRBD1 (5 bases). V was pared by 4 bases and J by 6 bases, with 18 bases between. Per the germline V gene, CDR1 is SGHVS and CDR2 is FQNEAQ. The CDR3 is 15 amino acids.

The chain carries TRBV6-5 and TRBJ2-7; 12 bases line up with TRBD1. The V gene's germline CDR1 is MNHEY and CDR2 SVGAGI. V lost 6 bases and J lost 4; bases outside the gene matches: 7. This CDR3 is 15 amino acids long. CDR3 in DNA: TGTGCCAGCAGCCGCGGGACAGGGGGCTATTACGAGCAGTACTTC. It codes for CASSRGTGGYYEQYF.

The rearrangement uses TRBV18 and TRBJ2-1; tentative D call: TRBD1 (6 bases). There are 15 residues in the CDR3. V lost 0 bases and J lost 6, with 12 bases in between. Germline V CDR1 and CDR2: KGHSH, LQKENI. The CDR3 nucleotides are TGTGCCAGCTCACCACCTTCAGGGGTTGGCAATGAGCAGTTCTTC. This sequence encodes CASSPPSGVGNEQFF.

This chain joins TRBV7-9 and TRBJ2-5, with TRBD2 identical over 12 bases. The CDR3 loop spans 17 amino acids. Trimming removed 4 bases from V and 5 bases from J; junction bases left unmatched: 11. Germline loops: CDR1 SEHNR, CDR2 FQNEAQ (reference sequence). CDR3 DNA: TGTGCCAGCAGCTCACCGACTAGCGGGAGCCCTATTGAGACCCAGTACTTC. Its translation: CASSSPTSGSPIETQYF.

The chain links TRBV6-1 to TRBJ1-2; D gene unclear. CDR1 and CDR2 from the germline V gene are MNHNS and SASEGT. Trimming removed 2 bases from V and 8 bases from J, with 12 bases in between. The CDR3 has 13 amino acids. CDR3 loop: CASSELSLRGYTF. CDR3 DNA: TGTGCCAGCAGTGAACTATCCCTTAGAGGCTACACCTTC.

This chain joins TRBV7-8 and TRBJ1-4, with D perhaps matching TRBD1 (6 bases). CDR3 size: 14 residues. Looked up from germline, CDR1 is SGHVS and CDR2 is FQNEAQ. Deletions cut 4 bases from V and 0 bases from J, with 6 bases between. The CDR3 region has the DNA TGTGCCAGCAGCTACAGGGCAACTAATGAAAAACTGTTTTTT. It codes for CASSYRATNEKLFF.

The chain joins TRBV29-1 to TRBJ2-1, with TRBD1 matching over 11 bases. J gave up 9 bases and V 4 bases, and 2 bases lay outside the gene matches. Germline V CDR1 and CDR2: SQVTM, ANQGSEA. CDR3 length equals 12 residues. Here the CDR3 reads CSVGTGGFEQFF. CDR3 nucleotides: TGCAGCGTTGGGACAGGGGGCTTTGAGCAGTTCTTC.

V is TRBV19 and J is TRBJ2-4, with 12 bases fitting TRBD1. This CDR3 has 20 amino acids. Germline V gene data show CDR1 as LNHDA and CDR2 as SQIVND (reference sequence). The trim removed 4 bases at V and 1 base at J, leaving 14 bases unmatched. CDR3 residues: CASSTPRDRGPGAAKNIQYF. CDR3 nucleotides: TGTGCCAGTAGTACCCCCCGGGACAGGGGGCCGGGTGCGGCCAAAAACATTCAGTACTTC.